At least ten counts were recorded for the clone carrying this T cell receptor beta chain. These data originate in a study of early T cells in non-severe SARS-CoV-2 infection. CDR3 size: 12 residues. V lost 9 bases to trimming and J lost 7 bases, with 13 bases between them. CDR1 is LNHNV and CDR2 is YYDKDF in the germline V gene (reference sequence). In the library, individual cDNA molecules carried attached unique molecular identifiers. Each CDR3 protein gets one entry after TCRdb re-called the 5' RACE reads with MiXCR. The table has about 33,000 distinct CDR3 sequences, 5% seen once; the top ten hold roughly 15%.

This sequence originates from an adult who was a healthcare worker with PCR-confirmed SARS-CoV-2 infection or an uninfected control (not recorded which). The sample was whole blood. The chain is built from TRBV15 and TRBJ1-5; D gene ambiguous. The CDR3 loop is CATSGLSQPQHF. As DNA, the CDR3 is TGTGCCACTAGCGGTCTCTCGCAGCCCCAGCATTTT.